The 24 T cell receptor beta chains listed next were all sequenced from one sample in a study of tumor-infiltrating lymphocytes in primary liver carcinoma. Total RNA (about 500 ng) served as template for TCR beta cDNA synthesis primed by a constant-region primer. TCR beta libraries came from three nested multiplex PCR rounds using slightly modified ARM-PCR. In the first two PCR rounds, TRBV1-TRBV30 forward primers were paired with a C-beta reverse primer, and each round lasted about 10 cycles. TCRdb re-called the multiplex PCR reads through MiXCR, storing one row per CDR3 protein. The sample includes about 180,000 distinct CDR3 sequences, 50% to 75% of them seen just once. The source of the blood RNA was unsorted whole blood, and germline DNA was extracted as well. Material for sequencing was peripheral blood. The receptors here all came from a man aged 40-49 years with primary liver carcinoma and hepatitis B virus infection.

This clonotype was observed a few times. V gene TRBV4-1 combines with J gene TRBJ2-7; 9 bases fit TRBD1. Germline values: CDR1 MGHRA, CDR2 YSYEKL. The V gene end was trimmed by 2 bases and the J gene end by 10 bases; junction bases not matched to a gene: 12. The CDR3 is 15 amino acids. The CDR3 here is CASSQWDRAQAGQYF. The CDR3 DNA follows: TGCGCCAGCAGCCAATGGGACAGGGCCCAGGCGGGTCAGTACTTC.

The V gene is TRBV5-4, the J gene TRBJ2-7, with a weak D call TRBD1 (5 bases). The J call is in doubt because the DNA end fits TRBJ2-1 better. This CDR3 has 12 residues. Looked up from germline, CDR1 is SGHNT and CDR2 is YYREEE (reference sequence). In DNA form, the CDR3 reads TGTGCCAGCAGCCTGGACAAGGATGAGCAGTTCTTC. This codes for CASSLDKDEQFF.

This clonotype is a singleton in its sample. Given the absence of the conserved phenylalanine or tryptophan at the CDR3 end, a read error is likely. This chain connects TRBV4-1 to TRBJ1-5; 7 bases line up with TRBD1. V was pared by 4 bases and J by 3 bases, with 9 bases of the junction left unmatched. The CDR3 has 16 amino acids. Per germline, CDR1 MGHRA and CDR2 YSYEKL. The chain's CDR3 is CASSPPGTVNNQPQHL. The CDR3 nucleotides are TGCGCCAGCAGCCCGCCCGGGACAGTTAACAATCAGCCCCAGCATTTG.

As regards this clonotype: Because it lacks the conserved phenylalanine or tryptophan at the end, this CDR3 is likely a read error. This chain links TRBV29-1 with TRBJ2-7; 8 positions match TRBD2. This CDR3 has 13 amino acids. CDR1 and CDR2 (germline): SQVTM, ANQGSEA. CDR3 loop: CSVDIAGTYEQYL. The CDR3 region has the DNA TGCAGTGTTGATATAGCGGGAACGTACGAGCAGTACTTG.

To note about this clonotype: A read error is possible here, since a much larger clone lies one base away. CDR3: CASSPRTSGREDEQFF. DNA of the CDR3: TGTGCCAGCAGCCCACGGACTAGCGGGAGAGAGGATGAGCAGTTCTTC. The rearrangement joins TRBV11-1 to TRBJ2-1; 13 bases are a match to TRBD2. The CDR3 consists of 16 residues. V lost 5 bases, J lost 8 bases, and 9 bases stayed unmatched. Germline V gene data show CDR1 as SGHAT and CDR2 as FQDESV (reference sequence).

This clonotype occurred many times. The chain uses TRBV6-5 and TRBJ2-1; D ambiguous. This CDR3 spans 11 amino acids. V lost 7 bases and J lost 8, with 9 bases in between. Looked up from germline, CDR1 is MNHEY and CDR2 is SVGAGI. The chain's CDR3 is CASTGFDEQFF. DNA for the CDR3: TGTGCCAGCACGGGTTTCGATGAGCAGTTCTTC.

The rearrangement links TRBV6-5 to TRBJ1-1, with 8 bases fitting TRBD1. Germline CDR1 is MNHEY and CDR2 is SVGAGI. With V trimmed by 6 bases and J by 4 bases, 13 bases remained unmatched. The CDR3 totals 16 residues. The DNA for the CDR3 is TGTGCCAGCAGCCGCGACCCCAGGGGGCAGGGCACTGAAGCTTTCTTT. This encodes CASSRDPRGQGTEAFF.

This clonotype was picked up many times. The J gene is TRBJ2-7, the V gene TRBV11-1; a weak D match, TRBD1 (6 bases). Between the trimmed V and J ends, which lost 0 bases and 10 bases, there was a span of 10 bases. Germline assignment: CDR1 SGHAT and CDR2 FQDESV (reference sequence). The CDR3 runs to 12 residues. The CDR3 is CASSLAGTKQYF. The CDR3 DNA is TGTGCCAGCAGCTTAGCGGGGACAAAACAGTACTTC.

This clonotype was seen repeatedly, ten times or more. This chain links TRBV11-2 with TRBJ1-1, with unresolved D. Germline CDR1 and CDR2: SGHAT and FQNNGV. The CDR3 loop spans 14 amino acids. V was clipped by 5 bases and J by 1 base, with 11 bases between them. CDR3 nucleotides: TGTGCCAGCAGCCCAACTGCCAGGAACACTGAAGCTTTCTTT. Translation gives CASSPTARNTEAFF. The full variable domain, its missing parts supplied by reference TRBV11-2 and TRBJ1-1, is EAGVAQSPRYKIIEKRQSVAFWCNPISGHATLYWYQQILGQGPKLLIQFQNNGVVDDSQLPKDRFSAERLKGVDSTLKIQPAKLEDSAVYLCASSPTARNTEAFFGQGTRLTVV.

Concerning this clonotype itself: A junction boundary mismatches the germline segment, possibly from a read error. J is TRBJ2-2 and V is TRBV6-5; possibly TRBD2 for D (6 bases). Looked up from germline, CDR1 is MNHEY and CDR2 is SVGAGI. The CDR3 is 15 amino acids. The DNA of the CDR3 is TGTGCCAGCAGATACTCGGGCGGGGTTGCCGGGGAGCTGTTTTTT. Amino acids: CASRYSGGVAGELFF.

The CDR3 sequence is CASSPFSGTGAYEQYF. The DNA of the CDR3 is TGTGCCAGCAGTCCATTTTCCGGGACAGGGGCCTACGAGCAGTACTTC. The chain is built from TRBV6-5 and TRBJ2-7, with TRBD1 matching over 10 bases. The CDR3 covers 16 residues. CDR1 is MNHEY and CDR2 is SVGAGI in the germline V gene. Unmatched junction bases numbered 9, after V lost 5 bases and J lost 2 bases.

With regard to this clonotype: Since no conserved phenylalanine or tryptophan closes the CDR3, a read error is the likely cause. This chain joins TRBV6-2 or TRBV6-3 and TRBJ2-5; TRBD1 might be the D (5 bases). CDR1 and CDR2 (germline): MNHEY, SVGEGT. Between the trimmed V and J ends, which lost 6 bases and 5 bases, there was a span of 13 bases. This CDR3 region has 13 residues. The CDR3 region has the DNA TGTGCCAGCAGAAAAGGGGCGGCGGAGACCCAGTACATC. Encoded protein: CASRKGAAETQYI.

On this clonotype itself: This CDR3 fails to terminate in the conserved phenylalanine or tryptophan, so it likely reflects a read error. This sequence joins TRBV11-2 and TRBJ2-5; D might be TRBD1 (5 bases). This CDR3 has 14 residues. Germline CDR1 and CDR2: SGHAT and FQNNGV. V was pared by 3 bases and J by 9 bases, with 17 bases between. CDR3 sequence: CASSLAGSSWAQYL. For the CDR3, the DNA is TGTGCCAGCAGCTTGGCAGGGTCGAGTTGGGCCCAGTACTTA.

A single count supports this clonotype. The junction departs from the called germline gene at one end, perhaps through a read error. V gene TRBV5-5 combines with J gene TRBJ2-7; TRBD2 aligns across 7 bases. Germline V CDR1 and CDR2: SGHKS, YYEKEE (reference sequence). The CDR3 sequence is 16 residues long. The CDR3 is CASSRPSGGRTYEQYF. The CDR3, as DNA: TGTGCCAGCAGTCGTCCTAGCGGAGGAAGAACCTACGAGCAATACTTC.

In its sample, this clonotype was seen a few times. The chain has TRBV29-1 and TRBJ2-1; D possibly corresponds to TRBD2 (6 bases). Germline V gene data show CDR1 as SQVTM and CDR2 as ANQGSEA. The CDR3 has 16 residues. Trimming pared 4 bases from V and 0 bases from J, leaving 16 bases between. The DNA of the CDR3 is TGCAGCGTTGGGGGGGTTCCGGGCCCCTCCTACAATGAGCAGTTCTTC. Protein sequence: CSVGGVPGPSYNEQFF.

Concerning this clonotype: One end of the junction fails to match germline, which may point to a read error. The chain is built from TRBV11-2 and TRBJ2-2; D is possibly TRBD2 (7 bases). The CDR3 extends over 13 amino acids. From germline, CDR1 is SGHAT and CDR2 FQNNGV. CDR3 region: CASSLVDTGGLLF. The CDR3 region has the DNA TGTGCCAGCAGCTTAGTAGATACCGGGGGGCTGCTTTTT.

V and J are TRBV4-1 and TRBJ2-1, with D unclear. CDR3 length: 17 residues. Deletions cut 2 bases from V and 1 base from J, with 15 bases between. Germline V gives CDR1 MGHRA, CDR2 YSYEKL. CDR3 in DNA: TGCGCCAGCAGCCAACCCCGGCTAGTGCGGTCCTACAATGAGCAGTTCTTC. It specifies CASSQPRLVRSYNEQFF.

This chain connects TRBV5-1 to TRBJ2-5, with 9 nucleotides matching TRBD1. V dropped 3 bases and J dropped 3; count of bases not matched to a gene: 3. The CDR3 is made up of 14 amino acids. The germline V gene encodes CDR1 SGHRS and CDR2 YFSETQ. CDR3 in DNA: TGCGCCAGCAGCTCGGGACAGGGTAAAGAGACCCAGTACTTC. Translation: CASSSGQGKETQYF.

The chain couples TRBV6-5 to TRBJ1-1; D unclear. The CDR3 extends over 14 amino acids. Trimming left V 2 bases short and J 0 bases short, with 7 bases between. Germline V gives CDR1 MNHEY, CDR2 SVGAGI. The CDR3 nucleotides read TGTGCCAGCAGTTACAGCGGGGTGAACACTGAAGCTTTCTTT. Protein: CASSYSGVNTEAFF.

A note on this clonotype: A read error may account for a junction end that differs from germline. The rearrangement uses TRBV29-1 and TRBJ1-2, with D possibly matching TRBD1 (6 bases). CDR3 length: 12 amino acids. Germline V gene lookup returns CDR1 SQVTM and CDR2 ANQGSEA. CDR3: CSAGTQSYDYTF. The CDR3 DNA is TGCAGCGCTGGGACACAATCCTATGACTACACCTTC.

Turning to this clonotype: Possible read error: a much larger clone is one base away. The rearrangement joins TRBV29-1 to TRBJ2-7; TRBD2 might be the D (6 bases). The V and J ends lost 5 bases and 4 bases respectively, with 30 bases between them. The CDR3 runs to 18 residues. CDR1 and CDR2 from the germline V gene are SQVTM and ANQGSEA. In DNA form, the CDR3 reads TGCAGCGTTAGCGATACCTCAGGGTTAACGGGAGTGGTGTACGAGCAGTACTTC. Residues: CSVSDTSGLTGVVYEQYF.

The rearrangement uses TRBV24-1 and TRBJ2-7, with no clear D. The V end was cut by 1 base, the J end by 6 bases, with 9 bases between. The CDR3 totals 13 residues. Germline-derived CDR1 and CDR2 are KGHDR and SFDVKD. CDR3 residues: CATSDLRTGEQYF. CDR3 in DNA: TGTGCCACCAGTGATTTAAGGACGGGCGAGCAGTACTTC.

In this sample, this clonotype turned up many times. This chain links TRBV11-2 with TRBJ2-4; D tentatively reads TRBD1 or TRBD2 (6 bases each). The CDR3 is 13 residues long. Germline V gene lookup returns CDR1 SGHAT and CDR2 FQNNGV. V shed 7 bases and J shed 8 bases, with 15 bases lying between them. CDR3 region: CASTWAGEDIQYF. The CDR3 DNA sequence: TGTGCCAGCACCTGGGCAGGGGAGGACATTCAGTACTTC.

This chain joins TRBV6-5 and TRBJ1-1; D is possibly TRBD1 (6 bases). The CDR3 sequence is 16 residues long. V lost 0 bases and J lost 2, with 13 bases in between. Germline V gene sequence: CDR1 MNHEY, CDR2 SVGAGI. The CDR3 DNA follows: TGTGCCAGCAGTTACTCAGCAGGCAGGGGTAACACTGAAGCTTTCTTT. The encoded protein is CASSYSAGRGNTEAFF.